Listed below are T cell receptor beta chains from one sample, sequenced in a study of blood T cell repertoires in COVID-19. TCRdb's table, derived via immunoSEQ multiplex PCR, lists solely in-frame clones and lacks some. In the table there are around 370,000 clones, about 87% of which are singletons. Sequencing was performed on peripheral blood. The receptors were gathered from a woman in her fifties or sixties with COVID-19, enrolled during active disease. Each CDR3 is given with its conserved first and last residue. D genes are given only for firm matches. Clone size appears in some rows only: once, few, many, or a class for an expanded clone.

D gene: -; CDR3 length: 14; V gene: TRBV30; J gene: TRBJ1-1; clone size: -; CDR3 DNA: TGTGCCTGGAGTGCCCAGGGCGGATACACTGAAGCTTTCTTT; CDR3 protein: CAWSAQGGYTEAFF
D gene: -; CDR3 length: 11; V gene: TRBV29-1; J gene: TRBJ2-2; clone size: -; CDR3 DNA: TGCAGCGTTGGACAGACCGGGGAGCTGTTTTTT; CDR3 protein: CSVGQTGELFF
D gene: -; CDR3 length: 14; V gene: TRBV6-2/TRBV6-3; J gene: TRBJ2-7; clone size: -; CDR3 DNA: TGTGCCAGCAGTTACGCCAAAGCAGGTCTGGTGCAGTACTTC; CDR3 protein: CASSYAKAGLVQYF
D gene: -; CDR3 length: 14; V gene: TRBV18; J gene: TRBJ1-3; clone size: few; CDR3 DNA: TGTGCCAGCTCGCCGGACAGATCTGGAAACACCATATATTTT; CDR3 protein: CASSPDRSGNTIYF
D gene: -; CDR3 length: 13; V gene: TRBV5-1; J gene: TRBJ2-2; clone size: -; CDR3 DNA: TGCGCCAGCAGCTTCAGACAGTCCGGGGAGCTGTTTTTT; CDR3 protein: CASSFRQSGELFF
D gene: -; CDR3 length: 14; V gene: TRBV18; J gene: TRBJ2-4; clone size: -; CDR3 DNA: TGTGCCAGCTCACCACCCGGAGGGTTAAACATTCAGTACTTC; CDR3 protein: CASSPPGGLNIQYF
D gene: -; CDR3 length: 11; V gene: TRBV12-3/TRBV12-4; J gene: TRBJ2-1; clone size: -; CDR3 DNA: TGTGCCAGCAGTCTCACTAATGAGCAGTTCTTC; CDR3 protein: CASSLTNEQFF
D gene: TRBD1; CDR3 length: 14; V gene: TRBV5-6; J gene: TRBJ1-2; clone size: few; CDR3 DNA: TGTGCCAGCAGCCACAGACAGGGGGCGTTTGGCTACACCTTC; CDR3 protein: CASSHRQGAFGYTF
D gene: TRBD2; CDR3 length: 18; V gene: TRBV18; J gene: TRBJ2-5; clone size: -; CDR3 DNA: TGTGCCAGCTCACGGAATCTTCTAGCGGGAGGGGGCCCAGAGACCCAGTACTTC; CDR3 protein: CASSRNLLAGGGPETQYF
D gene: TRBD1; CDR3 length: 14; V gene: TRBV7-9; J gene: TRBJ1-1; clone size: -; CDR3 DNA: TGTGCCAGCAGAAAAAGGACAGGGAACACTGAAGCTTTCTTT; CDR3 protein: CASRKRTGNTEAFF
D gene: -; CDR3 length: 18; V gene: TRBV18; J gene: TRBJ1-6; clone size: -; CDR3 DNA: TGTGCCAGCTCACCAGTACAGTTCCAATTCTCCTATAATTCACCCCTCCACTTT; CDR3 protein: CASSPVQFQFSYNSPLHF
D gene: -; CDR3 length: 13; V gene: TRBV30; J gene: TRBJ1-5; clone size: -; CDR3 DNA: TGTGCCTGGAGTGGGGGCTACAATCAGCCCCAGCATTTT; CDR3 protein: CAWSGGYNQPQHF
D gene: TRBD1; CDR3 length: 14; V gene: TRBV30; J gene: TRBJ2-1; clone size: -; CDR3 DNA: TGTGCCTGGAGTGAAGGGACAGGGGGGAATGAGCAGTTCTTC; CDR3 protein: CAWSEGTGGNEQFF
D gene: -; CDR3 length: 15; V gene: TRBV6-5; J gene: TRBJ1-2; clone size: -; CDR3 DNA: TGTGCCAGCAGGGAGGGGACCGGGACTAACTATGGCTACACCTTC; CDR3 protein: CASREGTGTNYGYTF
D gene: -; CDR3 length: 15; V gene: TRBV18; J gene: TRBJ2-7; clone size: -; CDR3 DNA: TGTGCCAGCTCACCTCTTCGGGGATCGGGCTACGAGCAGTACTTC; CDR3 protein: CASSPLRGSGYEQYF
D gene: -; CDR3 length: 13; V gene: TRBV30; J gene: TRBJ2-1; clone size: -; CDR3 DNA: TGTGCCTGGAGTCCCAGGAGGGACAATGAGCAGTTCTTC; CDR3 protein: CAWSPRRDNEQFF
D gene: -; CDR3 length: 13; V gene: TRBV7-9; J gene: TRBJ1-2; clone size: -; CDR3 DNA: TGTGCCAGCAGCTTAGCGGCAGACTATGGCTACACCTTC; CDR3 protein: CASSLAADYGYTF
D gene: -; CDR3 length: 16; V gene: TRBV5-5; J gene: TRBJ1-6; clone size: -; CDR3 DNA: TGTGCCAGCAGCTTGAGGACATACGCTCGGACTTCACCCCTCCACTTT; CDR3 protein: CASSLRTYARTSPLHF
D gene: -; CDR3 length: 12; V gene: TRBV24-1; J gene: TRBJ2-7; clone size: -; CDR3 DNA: TGTGCCACCAGGGGCGATTCCTACGAGCAGTACTTC; CDR3 protein: CATRGDSYEQYF
D gene: TRBD1; CDR3 length: 16; V gene: TRBV24-1; J gene: TRBJ2-2; clone size: once; CDR3 DNA: TGTGCCACCAGTGCCCGTGGACAGGGGGGGACCGGGGAGCTGTTTTTT; CDR3 protein: CATSARGQGGTGELFF
D gene: TRBD1; CDR3 length: 14; V gene: TRBV4-3; J gene: TRBJ1-2; clone size: few; CDR3 DNA: TGCGCCAGCAGCCAAGGACAGGGTTCCTATGGCTACACCTTC; CDR3 protein: CASSQGQGSYGYTF
D gene: TRBD2; CDR3 length: 15; V gene: TRBV9; J gene: TRBJ2-1; clone size: -; CDR3 DNA: TGTGCCAGCAGCGTAGGGGGGACTAGCGGCAATGAGCAGTTCTTC; CDR3 protein: CASSVGGTSGNEQFF
D gene: -; CDR3 length: 15; V gene: TRBV30; J gene: TRBJ2-7; clone size: -; CDR3 DNA: TGTGCCTCCCGTCGGGGGATTTTTAGCTCCTACGAGCAGTACTTC; CDR3 protein: CASRRGIFSSYEQYF